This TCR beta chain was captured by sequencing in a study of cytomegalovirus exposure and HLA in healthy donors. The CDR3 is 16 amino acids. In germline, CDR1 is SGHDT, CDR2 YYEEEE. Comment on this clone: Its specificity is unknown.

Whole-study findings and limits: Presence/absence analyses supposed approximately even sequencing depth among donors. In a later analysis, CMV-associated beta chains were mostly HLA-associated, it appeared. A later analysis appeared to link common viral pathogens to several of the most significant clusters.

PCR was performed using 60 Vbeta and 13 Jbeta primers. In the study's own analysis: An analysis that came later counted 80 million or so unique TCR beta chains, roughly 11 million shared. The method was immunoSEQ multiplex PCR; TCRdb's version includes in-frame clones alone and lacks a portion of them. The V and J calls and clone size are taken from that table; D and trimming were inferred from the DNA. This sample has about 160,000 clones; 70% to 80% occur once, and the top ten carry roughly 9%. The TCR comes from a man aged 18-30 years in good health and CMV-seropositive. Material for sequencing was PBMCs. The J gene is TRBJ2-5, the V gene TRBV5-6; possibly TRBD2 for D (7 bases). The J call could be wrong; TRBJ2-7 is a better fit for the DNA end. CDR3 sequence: CASSLRGARLRYEQYF. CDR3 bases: TGTGCCAGCAGCCTCCGGGGGGCTAGGCTTCGCTACGAGCAGTACTTC.